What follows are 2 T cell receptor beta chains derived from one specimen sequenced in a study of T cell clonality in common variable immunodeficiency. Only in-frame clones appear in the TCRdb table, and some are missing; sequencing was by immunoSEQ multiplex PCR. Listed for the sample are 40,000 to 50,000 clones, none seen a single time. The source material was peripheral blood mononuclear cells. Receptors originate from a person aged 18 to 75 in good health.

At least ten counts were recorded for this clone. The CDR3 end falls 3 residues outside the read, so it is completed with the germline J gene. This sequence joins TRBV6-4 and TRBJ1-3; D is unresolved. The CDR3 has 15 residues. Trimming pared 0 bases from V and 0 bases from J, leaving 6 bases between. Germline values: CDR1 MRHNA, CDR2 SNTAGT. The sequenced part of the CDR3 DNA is TGTGCCAGCAGTGACTCGTTTTACTCTGGAAACACC. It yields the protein CASSDSFYSGNT. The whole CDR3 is CASSDSFYSGNTIYF.

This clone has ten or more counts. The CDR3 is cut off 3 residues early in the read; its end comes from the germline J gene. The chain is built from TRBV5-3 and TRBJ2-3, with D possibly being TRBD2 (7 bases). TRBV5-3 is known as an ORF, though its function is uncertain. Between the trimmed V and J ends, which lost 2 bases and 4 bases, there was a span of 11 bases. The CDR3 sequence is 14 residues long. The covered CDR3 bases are TGTGCCAGAAGCTTTGGCGGGGGCTCAGATACG. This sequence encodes CARSFGGGSDT. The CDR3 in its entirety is CARSFGGGSDTQYF.